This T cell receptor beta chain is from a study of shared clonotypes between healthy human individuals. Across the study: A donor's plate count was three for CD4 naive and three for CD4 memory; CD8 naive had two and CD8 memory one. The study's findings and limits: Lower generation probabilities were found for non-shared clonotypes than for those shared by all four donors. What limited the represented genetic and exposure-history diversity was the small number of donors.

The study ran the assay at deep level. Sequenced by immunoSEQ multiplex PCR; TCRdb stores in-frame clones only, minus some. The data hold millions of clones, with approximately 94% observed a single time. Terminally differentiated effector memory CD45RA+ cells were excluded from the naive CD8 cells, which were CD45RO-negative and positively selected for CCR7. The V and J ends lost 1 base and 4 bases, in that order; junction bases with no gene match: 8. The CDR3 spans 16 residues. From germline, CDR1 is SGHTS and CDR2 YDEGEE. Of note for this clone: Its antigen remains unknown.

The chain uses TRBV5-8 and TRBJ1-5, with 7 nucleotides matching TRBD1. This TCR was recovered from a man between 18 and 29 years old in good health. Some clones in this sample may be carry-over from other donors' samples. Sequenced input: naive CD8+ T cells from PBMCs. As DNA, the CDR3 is TGTGCCAGCAGCTTGCCGGACAGGTCAGAGAATCAGCCCCAGCATTTT. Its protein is CASSLPDRSENQPQHF.